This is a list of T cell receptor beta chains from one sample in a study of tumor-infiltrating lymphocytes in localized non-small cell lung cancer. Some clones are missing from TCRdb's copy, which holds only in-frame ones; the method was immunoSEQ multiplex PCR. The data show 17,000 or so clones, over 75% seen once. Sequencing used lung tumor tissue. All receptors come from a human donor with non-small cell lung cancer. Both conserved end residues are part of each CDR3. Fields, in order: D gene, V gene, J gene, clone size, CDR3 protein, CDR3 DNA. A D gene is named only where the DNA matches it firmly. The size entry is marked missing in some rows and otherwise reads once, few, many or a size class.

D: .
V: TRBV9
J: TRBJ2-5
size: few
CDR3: CASSETGHVETQYF
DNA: TGTGCCAGCAGCGAGACTGGGCACGTAGAGACCCAGTACTTC

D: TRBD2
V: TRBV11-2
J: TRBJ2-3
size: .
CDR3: CASSLGLAGITDTQYF
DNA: TGTGCCAGCAGCTTAGGACTAGCGGGAATCACAGATACGCAGTATTTT

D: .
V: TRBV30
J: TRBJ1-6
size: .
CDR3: CAWTKLQGGSPLHF
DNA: TGTGCCTGGACCAAGCTACAGGGTGGTTCACCCCTCCACTTT

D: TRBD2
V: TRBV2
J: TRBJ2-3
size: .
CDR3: CASSPGLADTDTQYF
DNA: TGTGCCAGCAGTCCCGGACTAGCGGACACAGATACGCAGTATTTT

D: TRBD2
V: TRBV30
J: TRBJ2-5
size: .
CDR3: CAWTVAGVQETQYF
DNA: TGTGCCTGGACAGTAGCGGGGGTCCAAGAGACCCAGTACTTC

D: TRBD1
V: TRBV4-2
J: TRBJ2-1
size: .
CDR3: CASSQETGSGEQFF
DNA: TGTGCCAGCAGCCAAGAGACAGGGTCGGGTGAGCAGTTCTTC

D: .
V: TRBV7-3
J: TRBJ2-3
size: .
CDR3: CASSLEGDTQYF
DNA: TGTGCCAGCAGCTTAGAGGGGGATACGCAGTATTTT

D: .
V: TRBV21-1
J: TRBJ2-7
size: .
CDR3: CASSKASGDTSYEQYF
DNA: TGTGCCAGCAGCAAAGCCTCGGGGGACACCTCCTACGAGCAGTACTTC

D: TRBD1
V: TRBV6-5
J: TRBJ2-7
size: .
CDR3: CASRRDRNYEQYF
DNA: TGTGCCAGCAGGAGGGACAGGAACTACGAGCAGTACTTC

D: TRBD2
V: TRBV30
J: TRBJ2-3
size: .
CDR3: CAWGLAGSDTQYF
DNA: TGTGCCTGGGGACTAGCGGGTTCAGATACGCAGTATTTT

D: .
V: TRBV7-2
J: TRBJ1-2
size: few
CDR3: CASSPSQGNYGYTF
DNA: TGTGCCAGCAGCCCTTCACAGGGCAACTATGGCTACACCTTC

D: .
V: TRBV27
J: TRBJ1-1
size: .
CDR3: CASSLSGDTEAFF
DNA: TGTGCCAGCAGTTTATCGGGAGACACTGAAGCTTTCTTT

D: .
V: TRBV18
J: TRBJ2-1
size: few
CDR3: CASSTTRDNEQFF
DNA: TGTGCCAGCTCGACGACCCGGGACAATGAGCAGTTCTTC

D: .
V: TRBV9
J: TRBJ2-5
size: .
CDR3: CASSRAGTPQETQYF
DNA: TGTGCCAGCAGCCGTGCTGGGACTCCGCAAGAGACCCAGTACTTC

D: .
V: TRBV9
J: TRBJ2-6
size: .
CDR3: CASSVAPKTGSGANVLTF
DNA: TGTGCCAGCAGCGTAGCCCCTAAGACAGGCTCTGGGGCCAACGTCCTGACTTTC

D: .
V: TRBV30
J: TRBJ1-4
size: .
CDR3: CAWKQDTNEKLFF
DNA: TGTGCCTGGAAACAGGACACTAATGAAAAACTGTTTTTT

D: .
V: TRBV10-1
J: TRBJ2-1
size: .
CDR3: CASSESGGGTNEQFF
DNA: TGCGCCAGCAGTGAGTCGGGAGGGGGGACCAATGAGCAGTTCTTC

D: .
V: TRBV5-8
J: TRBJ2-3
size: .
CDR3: CASSLLPSVGTDTQYF
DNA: TGTGCCAGCAGCTTGCTCCCCAGCGTTGGCACAGATACGCAGTATTTT

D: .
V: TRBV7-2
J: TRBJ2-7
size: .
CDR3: CASSPAELWGEQYF
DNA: TGTGCCAGCAGCCCCGCCGAGCTTTGGGGCGAGCAGTACTTC

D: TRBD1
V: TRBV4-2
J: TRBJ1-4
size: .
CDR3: CASSQDKGTGGEKLFF
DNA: TGTGCCAGCAGCCAAGATAAAGGGACAGGGGGAGAAAAACTGTTTTTT

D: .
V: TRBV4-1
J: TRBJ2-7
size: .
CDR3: CASSQVGGNFYEQYF
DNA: TGCGCCAGCAGCCAAGTTGGGGGTAACTTTTACGAGCAGTACTTC

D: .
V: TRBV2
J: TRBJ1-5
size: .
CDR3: CASSAQAGRNQPQHF
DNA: TGTGCCAGCAGTGCCCAAGCTGGGCGCAATCAGCCCCAGCATTTT

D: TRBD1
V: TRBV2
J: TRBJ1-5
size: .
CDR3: CASRDREGNQPQHF
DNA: TGTGCCAGTCGGGACAGGGAGGGCAATCAGCCCCAGCATTTT

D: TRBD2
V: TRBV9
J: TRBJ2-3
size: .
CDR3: CASSVVGSGTDTQYF
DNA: TGTGCCAGCAGCGTAGTAGGTAGCGGGACAGATACGCAGTATTTT

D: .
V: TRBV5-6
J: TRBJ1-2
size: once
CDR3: CASSLWYQVYGYTF
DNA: TGTGCCAGCAGCTTGTGGTACCAGGTCTATGGCTACACCTTC

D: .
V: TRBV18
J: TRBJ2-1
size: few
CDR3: CASSPRRTEDNEQFF
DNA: TGTGCCAGCTCACCCCGTAGGACGGAAGACAATGAGCAGTTCTTC

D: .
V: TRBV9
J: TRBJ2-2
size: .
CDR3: CASSVGGELFF
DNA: TGTGCCAGCAGCGTAGGGGGGGAGCTGTTTTTT

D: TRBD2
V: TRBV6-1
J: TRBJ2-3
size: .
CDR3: CASSEDLGGPDRGVDTQYF
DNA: TGTGCCAGCAGTGAAGATTTGGGAGGGCCGGATCGGGGTGTGGATACGCAGTATTTT

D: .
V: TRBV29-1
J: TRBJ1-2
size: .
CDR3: CSVASLGDYGYTF
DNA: TGCAGCGTTGCAAGCCTAGGGGATTATGGCTACACCTTC

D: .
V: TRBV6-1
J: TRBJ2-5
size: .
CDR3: CASVRGSEETQYF
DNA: TGTGCCAGCGTCCGGGGGTCGGAGGAGACCCAGTACTTC

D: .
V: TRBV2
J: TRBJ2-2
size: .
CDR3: CASSEPGEPGGELFF
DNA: TGTGCCAGCAGTGAACCGGGAGAGCCAGGGGGGGAGCTGTTTTTT

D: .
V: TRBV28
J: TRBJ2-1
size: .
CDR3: CASSLQFIEQFF
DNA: TGTGCCAGCAGTTTACAGTTTATTGAGCAGTTCTTC

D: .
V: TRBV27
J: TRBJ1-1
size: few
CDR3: CASSLRWGSQAEAFF
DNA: TGTGCCAGCAGCCTAAGGTGGGGAAGTCAAGCTGAAGCTTTCTTT

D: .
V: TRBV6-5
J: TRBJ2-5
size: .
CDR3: CASWGFGITRAQYF
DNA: TGTGCCAGCTGGGGGTTCGGTATAACACGGGCCCAGTACTTC

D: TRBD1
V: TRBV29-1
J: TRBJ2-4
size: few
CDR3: CSVVLGQGGTQYF
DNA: TGCAGCGTTGTATTGGGACAGGGCGGCACTCAGTACTTC

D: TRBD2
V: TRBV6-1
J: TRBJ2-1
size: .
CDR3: CASSGLAVNSYNEQFF
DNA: TGTGCCAGCAGTGGACTAGCGGTAAACTCCTACAATGAGCAGTTCTTC

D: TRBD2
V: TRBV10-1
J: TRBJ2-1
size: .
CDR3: CASSEEAGGLNEQFF
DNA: TGCGCCAGCAGTGAAGAAGCGGGAGGGCTCAATGAGCAGTTCTTC

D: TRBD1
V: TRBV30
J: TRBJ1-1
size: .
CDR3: CACTNRGLVTEAFF
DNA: TGTGCCTGTACCAACAGGGGGCTCGTCACTGAAGCTTTCTTT

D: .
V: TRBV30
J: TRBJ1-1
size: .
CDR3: CAWSSGETNTEAFF
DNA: TGTGCCTGGAGTTCCGGGGAGACCAACACTGAAGCTTTCTTT

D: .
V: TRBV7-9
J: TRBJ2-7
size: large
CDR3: CASSLLQQGVDSYEQYF
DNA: TGTGCCAGCAGCTTACTGCAACAGGGCGTCGACTCCTACGAGCAGTACTTC

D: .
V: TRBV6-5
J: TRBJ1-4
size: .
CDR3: CASSYGQFNEKLFF
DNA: TGTGCCAGCAGTTACGGACAGTTTAATGAAAAACTGTTTTTT

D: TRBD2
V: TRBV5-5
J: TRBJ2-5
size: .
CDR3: CASSPLATSGRNGETQYF
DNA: TGTGCCAGCTCTCCCCTCGCCACTAGCGGGAGGAACGGGGAGACCCAGTACTTC

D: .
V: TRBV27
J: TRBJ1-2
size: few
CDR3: CASSSSPGGFYGYTF
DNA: TGTGCCAGCAGTTCCTCCCCTGGAGGGTTCTATGGCTACACCTTC

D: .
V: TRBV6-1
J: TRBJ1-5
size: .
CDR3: CASSGFQPQHF
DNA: TGTGCCAGCAGTGGGTTTCAGCCCCAGCATTTT

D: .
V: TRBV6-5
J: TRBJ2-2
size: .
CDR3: CASSYSRVATGELFF
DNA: TGTGCCAGCAGTTATTCCAGGGTGGCCACCGGGGAGCTGTTTTTT

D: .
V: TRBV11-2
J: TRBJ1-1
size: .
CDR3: CASSLQGLGHTEAFF
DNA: TGTGCCAGCAGCTTACAGGGGCTGGGGCACACTGAAGCTTTCTTT

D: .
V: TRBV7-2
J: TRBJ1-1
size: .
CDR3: CASSPPGPLIMNTEAFF
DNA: TGTGCCAGCAGCCCCCCGGGTCCTTTAATCATGAACACTGAAGCTTTCTTT

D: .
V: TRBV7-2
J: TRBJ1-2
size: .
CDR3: CASSLDRTNYGYTF
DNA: TGTGCCAGCAGCTTAGACAGGACTAACTATGGCTACACCTTC

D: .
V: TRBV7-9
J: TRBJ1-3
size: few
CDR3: CASSFSSGVSFSGNTIYF
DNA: TGTGCCAGCAGCTTCTCCAGCGGAGTTTCTTTTTCTGGAAACACCATATATTTT

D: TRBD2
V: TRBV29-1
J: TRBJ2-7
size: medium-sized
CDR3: CSVVSGAYEQYF
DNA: TGCAGCGTTGTTAGCGGGGCCTACGAGCAGTACTTC

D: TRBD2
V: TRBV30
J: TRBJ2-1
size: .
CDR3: CAWSSGSMSNEQFF
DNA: TGTGCCTGGAGTAGCGGGAGCATGAGCAATGAGCAGTTCTTC

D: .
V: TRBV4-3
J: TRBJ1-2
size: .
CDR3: CASSQEPAGRLNYGYTF
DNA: TGCGCCAGCAGCCAAGAACCCGCAGGGCGCCTTAACTATGGCTACACCTTC

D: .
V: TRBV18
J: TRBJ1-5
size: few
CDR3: CASSPAGALNQPQHF
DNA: TGTGCCAGCTCACCGGCGGGGGCCCTAAATCAGCCCCAGCATTTT

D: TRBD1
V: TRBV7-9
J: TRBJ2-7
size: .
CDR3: CASSSMTGNEQYF
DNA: TGTGCCAGCAGCTCAATGACAGGGAACGAGCAGTACTTC

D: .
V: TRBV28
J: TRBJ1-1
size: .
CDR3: CASFAGGTEAFF
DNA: TGTGCCAGCTTTGCGGGGGGCACTGAAGCTTTCTTT

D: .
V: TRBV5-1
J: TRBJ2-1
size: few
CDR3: CASSLDSSSSYNEQFF
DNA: TGCGCCAGCAGCTTGGACAGTTCGAGCTCCTACAATGAGCAGTTCTTC

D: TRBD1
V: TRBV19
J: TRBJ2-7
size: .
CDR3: CASKGGQADLPEQYF
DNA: TGTGCCAGTAAGGGCGGACAGGCAGACCTTCCCGAGCAGTACTTC